This TCR beta chain was captured in a study of blood T cell repertoires in COVID-19. Study-level information: Italy, Spain and the United States were the sources of the convalescent and acute COVID-19 samples.

The V gene lost 1 base and the J gene lost 4 bases, with 11 bases spanning the gap. Per germline, CDR1 LGHNA and CDR2 YNFKEQ. The CDR3 length is 15 residues. Concerning this clone: The sample carries other DNA sequences with the same CDR3.

Sequenced by immunoSEQ multiplex PCR; TCRdb stores in-frame clones only, minus some. The sample includes around 150,000 clones, 75% to 90% of them seen just once. The rearrangement joins TRBV4-2 to TRBJ1-5; TRBD1 might be the D (5 bases). The sample was peripheral blood. This TCR was sampled from a man aged 50-60 years with active COVID-19. The CDR3 DNA reads as TGTGCCAGCAGCCAAGTTCAGGGTGGGAATCAGCCCCAGCATTTT. Translation gives CASSQVQGGNQPQHF.